The 3 T cell receptor beta chains in this list originate from one sample, sequenced in a study of blood T cell repertoires in COVID-19. Data came from immunoSEQ multiplex PCR; TCRdb stores just in-frame clones and leaves some out. The sample includes under 400,000 clones, approximately 86% of them seen just once. The sample consisted of PBMCs or T cells enriched from blood (not recorded which). The source of these receptors is a woman in her 40s with acute COVID-19.

This clone was counted once. The V call is TRBV5-1, the J call TRBJ1-3; 7 bases are a match to TRBD1. This CDR3 contains 16 residues. The germline V gene has CDR1 SGHRS and CDR2 YFSETQ. The J segment lost 0 bases and the V segment lost 3 bases, leaving 6 bases of the junction unmatched. The CDR3 sequence: CASSYGTASSGNTIYF. The CDR3, as DNA: TGCGCCAGCAGCTATGGGACAGCAAGCTCTGGAAACACCATATATTTT.

This rearrangement joins TRBV7-9 to TRBJ1-5; a weak D match, TRBD1 (5 bases). The CDR3 runs 13 residues. In germline, CDR1 is SEHNR, CDR2 FQNEAQ (reference sequence). Trimming stripped 8 bases from V and 0 bases from J, with 8 bases between. CDR3 in amino acids: CASGAGSNQPQHF. The CDR3 nucleotides are TGTGCCAGCGGGGCCGGTAGCAATCAGCCCCAGCATTTT.

This chain joins TRBV7-9 and TRBJ2-1; 9 bases line up with TRBD2. Per the germline V gene, CDR1 is SEHNR and CDR2 is FQNEAQ (reference sequence). The ends lost 4 bases at V and 6 bases at J; junction bases unmatched: 4. This CDR3 contains 14 residues. CDR3 in DNA: TGTGCCAGCAGCTCCCGGACTAGCGTCAATGAGCAGTTCTTC. Protein sequence: CASSSRTSVNEQFF.